Following are 4 T cell receptor beta chains from one sample sequenced in a study of OX40 agonist ivuxolimab in advanced cancers. Receptor libraries were prepared by the immunoSEQ multiplex PCR assay. TCRdb's version of the immuneACCESS table is confined to in-frame rearrangements and falls short of the full clone set. An unresolved V gene accounts for under half of the shortfall where checked; the remainder is of unknown origin. Recorded for this sample are 100,000 or so clones; 90% of them occurred a single time. The ten largest make up approximately 0.3% of the sample. The sequenced sample was CD4+ or CD8+ T cells sorted from blood, obtained in a trial of the OX40 agonist ivuxolimab. These receptors were taken from an adult with an advanced solid tumor such as melanoma, head and neck, liver or kidney cancer.

The rearrangement links TRBV27 to TRBJ2-7; the match to TRBD2 covers 7 bases. The germline V gene encodes CDR1 MNHEY and CDR2 SMNVEV (reference sequence). The CDR3 length is 15 residues. V was pared by 0 bases and J by 3 bases, with 5 bases of the junction left unmatched. The CDR3 region is CASSLSGGGNYEQYF. The CDR3 DNA is TGTGCCAGCAGTTTATCGGGGGGAGGGAACTACGAGCAGTACTTC.

The rearrangement uses TRBV9 and TRBJ2-5; TRBD2 aligns across 7 bases. The CDR3 sequence is 16 residues long. CDR1 and CDR2 from the germline V gene are SGDLS and YYNGEE. J lost 0 bases, V lost 0 bases, and 5 bases had no gene match. In DNA form, the CDR3 reads TGTGCCAGCAGCGTAGTTGCGGGAGCTTACCAAGAGACCCAGTACTTC. Its protein is CASSVVAGAYQETQYF.

The chain links TRBV10-3 to TRBJ2-1, with a tentative D call TRBD1 (6 bases). Germline CDR1 ENHRY, CDR2 SYGVKD. V was trimmed by 2 bases and J by 0 bases, leaving 8 bases between them. The CDR3 extends over 15 amino acids. The CDR3 reads CAISEQGPSYNEQFF. In DNA form, the CDR3 reads TGTGCCATCAGTGAGCAGGGGCCCTCCTACAATGAGCAGTTCTTC.

This clone was observed a few times. The chain joins TRBV10-2 to TRBJ2-3; 7 bases map to TRBD1. The V and J ends lost 3 bases and 7 bases, in that order; junction bases with no gene match: 1. CDR3 size: 12 residues. CDR1 and CDR2 (germline): WSHSY, SAAADI. The CDR3 DNA is TGCGCCAGCAGTGAACAGGGGAATACGCAGTATTTT. Its translation is CASSEQGNTQYF.